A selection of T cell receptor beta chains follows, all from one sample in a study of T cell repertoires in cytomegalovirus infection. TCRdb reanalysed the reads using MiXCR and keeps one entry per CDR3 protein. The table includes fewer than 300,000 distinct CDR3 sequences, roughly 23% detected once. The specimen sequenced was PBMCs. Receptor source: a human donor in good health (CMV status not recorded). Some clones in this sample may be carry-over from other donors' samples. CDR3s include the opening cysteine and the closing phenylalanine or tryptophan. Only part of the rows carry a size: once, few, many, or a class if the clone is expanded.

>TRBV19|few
CASSGQDANYGYTF
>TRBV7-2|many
CASSFFTGAETQYF
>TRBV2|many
CASSELPGSYNEQFF
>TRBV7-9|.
CASSLSGAEQYF
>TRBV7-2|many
CASSLYGQGYEQYF
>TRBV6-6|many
CASSYTPTGSLYEQYF
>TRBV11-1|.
CASSPGAQTGELFF
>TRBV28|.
CASRGTGGSQPQHF
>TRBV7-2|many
CASSLVPGTGKAFF
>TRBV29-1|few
CSAEGLNTEAFF
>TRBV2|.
CASSVLSGTGSEKLFF
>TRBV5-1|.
CASSTSNDQYF
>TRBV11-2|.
CASSYRDKGEQYF
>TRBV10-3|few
CAISESGETQYF
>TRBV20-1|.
CSARGYEQFF
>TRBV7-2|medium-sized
CASSKGQGFNEQFF
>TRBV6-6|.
CASSLPGGDYTGELFF
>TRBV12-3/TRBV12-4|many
CASSLGAGNTEAFF
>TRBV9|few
CASSPRRGSQGYTF
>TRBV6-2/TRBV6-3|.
CASSYRDGPSGNTIYF
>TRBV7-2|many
CASSIGTSEYNEQFF
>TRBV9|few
CASSSRDGSSGANVLTF
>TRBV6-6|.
CASSTKYEQYF
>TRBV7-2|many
CASSLVGTSGTDTQYF
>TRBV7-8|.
CASSLGPLAGGLGEQFF
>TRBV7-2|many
CASSSTFSSYNEQFF
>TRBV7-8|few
CASSPVWEKLFF
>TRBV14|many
CASSLDRIDLTYNEQFF
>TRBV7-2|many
CASSESGNYEQYF
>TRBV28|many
CASSPPGGYIGGGTQYF
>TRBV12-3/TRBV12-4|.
CATLRRRTSYNEQFF
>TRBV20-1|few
CSASSWASGDSPLHF
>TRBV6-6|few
CASSYRAGSSYEQYF
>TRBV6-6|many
CASSSWGLYEQFF
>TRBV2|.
CASSDVGRETQYF
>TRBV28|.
CASSLASTLGGAFF